Sequencing of this T cell receptor beta chain was carried out in a study of cytotoxic CD8 clonotypes in ibrutinib-treated CLL. Clones were sequenced by immunoSEQ multiplex PCR, and TCRdb holds only the in-frame ones, with some missing. The sample lists 75,000 to 80,000 clones; 83% were seen once. Germline V gene sequence: CDR1 SGHRS, CDR2 YFSETQ. V was clipped by 5 bases and J by 4 bases; unmatched bases: 10. The CDR3 length is 15 residues. This TCR derives from a human donor with chronic lymphocytic leukemia. The V call is TRBV5-1, the J call TRBJ2-5; 8 bases match TRBD1. The sample here was PBMCs, taken after 24 months of ibrutinib treatment. The CDR3, as DNA: TGCGCCAGCAGAACCCAGGGGGCGCAAGGAGAGACCCAGTACTTC. This gives the protein CASRTQGAQGETQYF.